This TCR beta chain was documented in a study of shared T cell receptors in the human thymus. Produced via immunoSEQ multiplex PCR; TCRdb's table is partial and in-frame only. In the table there are fewer than 700,000 clones, over 75% of which are singletons. The table lists this clone with a count of one. The same sample was also studied in work on human thymus T cells. That investigation notes: Each of the donors was a healthy Finnish infant who was undergoing open corrective cardiac surgery for congenital heart defects. Resections that were taken during corrective heart surgery supplied the thymus tissue. Thymic as well as blood repertoires seemed to favor certain V and J genes unevenly. In unrelated individuals, thymic repertoires overlapped highly, according to related research.

The TCR was taken from a boy under two years old with a congenital heart defect. Specimen: thymocytes.

The CDR3 loop is CASSLEGGQIRTGELFF. CDR3 DNA sequence: TGTGCCAGCAGCTTAGAGGGGGGACAGATCAGGACCGGGGAGCTGTTTTTT. The J gene is TRBJ2-2, the V gene TRBV11-2; a weak D match, TRBD1 (7 bases). The germline CDR1 and CDR2 sequences are SGHAT and FQNNGV. The V end lost 0 bases, the J end lost 5 bases, and 16 bases lay between the germline ends. The CDR3 is 17 amino acids.